This T cell receptor beta chain was sequenced in a study of cytomegalovirus exposure and HLA in healthy donors. On the study more broadly: One earlier analysis, a look at some 180 million T cells, found 100 million to 130 million unique TCR beta sequences.

The germline CDR1 and CDR2 sequences are ENHRY and SYGVKD. The V gene lost 8 bases and the J gene lost 1 base, with 12 bases spanning the gap. The length of the CDR3 is 14 residues. Study results and limitations: Overall, approximately 150 TCR beta chains were annotated as cytomegalovirus-associated.

On this clone itself: As yet, its antigen is unknown.

Amplification used 60 Vbeta primers and 13 Jbeta primers. The authors' processing: Tens of millions of unique TCR beta chains, roughly 11 million shared, were counted in a later analysis. TCRdb's copy holds only in-frame clones and misses some; the assay was immunoSEQ multiplex PCR. The V and J calls and clone size were taken over from that table, and D and trimming were inferred from the DNA. Its listing shows about 75,000 clones. The receptor comes from a man between 18 and 35 years old in good health and CMV-seropositive. Sample: PBMCs. The chain couples TRBV10-3 to TRBJ2-1; a possible D gene is TRBD1 (5 bases). For the CDR3, the DNA is TGTGCCATCCTTAAAGACAGATCCTACAATGAGCAGTTCTTC. Amino acid sequence: CAILKDRSYNEQFF.